The 3 T cell receptor beta chains below come from one sample, sequenced in a study of patients and donors after allogeneic stem cell transplantation. TCRdb re-analysed the RT-PCR reads in MiXCR, keeping a single row per CDR3 protein. This sample yields around 240,000 distinct CDR3 sequences, of which 13% to 15% are seen a single time; roughly 12% belongs to the top ten. The sample was blood, either unsorted or a sorted T cell fraction (not recorded which). These receptors originate from a human donor who was either an allogeneic HSCT recipient or a stem cell or donor lymphocyte infusion donor (not recorded which). It is not recorded whose cells these are; they may come from a transplant donor.

This chain joins TRBV20-1 and TRBJ2-7; 11 bases are shared with TRBD1. The CDR3 consists of 15 residues. V lost 6 bases to trimming and J lost 3 bases; unmatched junction nucleotides: 10. CDR1 is DFQATT and CDR2 is SNEGSKA in the germline V gene (reference sequence). CDR3 region: CSACNRDRGIYEQYF. As DNA, the CDR3 is TGCAGTGCCTGCAACCGGGACAGGGGGATCTACGAGCAGTACTTC.

The DNA for the CDR3 is TGTGCCAGCAGTGAAACTAGCGGGGTAACCTACGAGCAGTACTTC. Its translation is CASSETSGVTYEQYF. The rearrangement links TRBV6-1 to TRBJ2-7; 10 bases fit TRBD2. J lost 2 bases, V lost 2 bases, and 3 bases had no gene match. The CDR3 runs 15 residues. Germline loops: CDR1 MNHNS, CDR2 SASEGT.

The chain uses TRBV29-1 and TRBJ2-5; TRBD1 aligns across 8 bases. The germline CDR1 and CDR2 sequences are SQVTM and ANQGSEA. The CDR3 is made up of 13 amino acids. After removal of 3 bases from V and 2 bases from J, the junction contained 2 bases not matched to a gene. For the CDR3, the DNA is TGCAGCGTTGATTGGACAGGGCAAGAGACCCAGTACTTC. This gives the protein CSVDWTGQETQYF.